The 7 T cell receptor beta chains in this list originate from one sample, sequenced in a study of shared clonotypes between healthy human individuals. Assay used: immunoSEQ multiplex PCR; TCRdb lists only in-frame clones, some missing. The sample carries 1.5 million to 1.9 million clones, 95% to 99% recorded once. Specimen: naive CD4+ T cells sorted from blood. As to subset: CD45RA+ positively selected. The receptors were sampled from a young man in good health.

The chain uses TRBV5-4 and TRBJ1-2; a possible D gene is TRBD1 (5 bases). The CDR3 runs to 14 residues. CDR1 is SGHNT and CDR2 is YYREEE in the germline V gene (reference sequence). Deletions cut 1 base from V and 6 bases from J, with 13 bases between. For the CDR3, the DNA is TGTGCCAGCAGCTTGTGGGGCGGATCGCATGGCTACACCTTC. Its protein product is CASSLWGGSHGYTF.

A note on this clone: The same CDR3 also results from other DNA sequences found in this sample. The gene calls are TRBV20-1 and TRBJ2-7; a weak D match, TRBD1 (5 bases). The CDR3 totals 10 residues. Trimming stripped 4 bases from V and 4 bases from J, with 5 bases between. Germline CDR1 DFQATT, CDR2 SNEGSKA (reference sequence). For the CDR3, the DNA is TGCAGTGCTACAGGGTACGAGCAGTACTTC. It specifies CSATGYEQYF.

In this sample, this clone turned up a few times. This chain's CDR3 is CAISESMTNTEAFF. DNA for the CDR3: TGTGCCATCAGTGAGTCCATGACAAACACTGAAGCTTTCTTT. The chain is built from TRBV10-3 and TRBJ1-1; D not resolved. The ends were cut back, 0 bases at V and 2 bases at J, with 7 bases in the middle. The length of the CDR3 is 14 residues. CDR1 and CDR2 (germline): ENHRY, SYGVKD.

As regards this clone: The sample contains more than one DNA sequence encoding this CDR3. The chain links TRBV7-9 to TRBJ1-1; TRBD1 might be the D (5 bases). The CDR3 loop spans 13 amino acids. Trimming cost V 5 bases and J 2 bases, with 9 bases left between them. The germline CDR1 and CDR2 sequences are SEHNR and FQNEAQ (reference sequence). In DNA form, the CDR3 reads TGTGCCAGCAGCCTAGACAGAAACACTGAAGCTTTCTTT. Translation gives CASSLDRNTEAFF.

The chain has TRBV30 and TRBJ2-1, with D tentatively TRBD1 (6 bases). This CDR3 has 15 amino acids. CDR1 GTSNPN and CDR2 SVGIG come from the germline V gene (reference sequence). Trimming left V 1 base short and J 3 bases short, with 13 bases between. CDR3 residues: CAWSATGFGYNEQFF. The CDR3 DNA follows: TGTGCCTGGAGTGCAACAGGGTTTGGCTACAATGAGCAGTTCTTC.

This chain links TRBV7-6 with TRBJ2-1; 7 bases agree with TRBD2. Germline V gene sequence: CDR1 SGHVS, CDR2 FNYEAQ. This CDR3 is 15 amino acids long. V shed 8 bases, J shed 6 bases, and the junction held 13 bases outside the gene matches. For the CDR3, the DNA is TGTGCCAGCGCACGGTGGGAGGGTGGAATCAATGAGCAGTTCTTC. It translates to CASARWEGGINEQFF.

This sequence joins TRBV5-4 and TRBJ2-6, with D tentatively TRBD1 (6 bases). CDR3 length: 16 amino acids. The V and J ends lost 0 bases and 3 bases respectively, with 10 bases between them. Looked up from germline, CDR1 is SGHNT and CDR2 is YYREEE (reference sequence). CDR3 region: CASSLATDSGANVLTF. CDR3 in DNA: TGTGCCAGCAGCTTGGCGACGGACAGTGGGGCCAACGTCCTGACTTTC.